This T cell receptor (beta chain) was sequenced during a study of shared T cell receptors in the human thymus. Here immunoSEQ multiplex PCR was the method, and the copy in TCRdb shows in-frame clones only, minus some. Of roughly 660,000 clones in the sample, roughly 90% are singletons; the top ten hold 0.0095% to 0.011%. A word on this clone: Different DNA sequences within this sample yield the same CDR3.

Germline V gene lookup returns CDR1 MNHEY and CDR2 SMNVEV (reference sequence). Trimming cost V 5 bases and J 2 bases, with 13 bases left between them. The CDR3 has 14 residues. The same data also contributed to another study, on human thymus T cells. From that report: The people who donated were healthy Finnish babies having corrective surgery for congenital heart defects. Thymus pieces cut out during corrective heart surgery were the tissue that was used. Apparent bias marked the V and J gene usage of thymic and blood repertoires. Related studies noted strongly shared thymic repertoires across unrelated people.

The sequenced sample consisted of thymocytes. The chain joins TRBV27 to TRBJ2-7; TRBD2 is a possible D gene (6 bases). The clonotype was recovered from a boy younger than two with a congenital heart defect. DNA for the CDR3: TGTGCCAGCAGTGTGGGACTCGCAACCTACGAGCAGTACTTC. This encodes CASSVGLATYEQYF.